Each of the 11 T cell receptor beta chains below was sequenced from the same sample in a study of molecular identifiers for immune sequencing clone quantification. TCRdb re-derived calls from the PCR reads in MiXCR, one entry per CDR3 protein. The sample carries some 650,000 distinct CDR3 sequences, 15% to 20% recorded once. Sequencing was carried out using naive CD8+ T cells from blood, with Jurkat cell RNA spiked in. Subset here: FACS-sorted CD8+CD4-CCR7+CD45RA+ naive T cells. These TCRs come from a human donor in good health. Some libraries in this study had Jurkat cell RNA spiked in.

The chain links TRBV5-6 to TRBJ2-2; D ambiguous. The CDR3 is made up of 16 amino acids. Germline V gene data show CDR1 as SGHDT and CDR2 as YYEEEE. Trimming cost V 7 bases and J 5 bases, with 21 bases left between them. CDR3 protein: CASLWAGTTRTGELFF. In DNA form, the CDR3 reads TGTGCCAGCCTCTGGGCAGGCACTACGAGGACCGGGGAGCTGTTTTTT.

This rearrangement joins TRBV27 to TRBJ2-7, with D perhaps matching TRBD1 (5 bases). Germline V gene sequence: CDR1 MNHEY, CDR2 SMNVEV (reference sequence). The CDR3 loop spans 13 amino acids. V lost 6 bases and J 0 bases, leaving 9 bases between the germline ends. The CDR3 loop is CASSVTASYEQYF. The CDR3 nucleotides are TGTGCCAGCAGCGTGACAGCCTCCTACGAGCAGTACTTC.

This clonotype was counted many times. The chain carries TRBV20-1 and TRBJ1-1, with D perhaps TRBD1 (5 bases). Between the trimmed V and J ends, which lost 4 bases and 3 bases, there was a span of 12 bases. In germline, CDR1 is DFQATT, CDR2 SNEGSKA (reference sequence). There are 13 residues in the CDR3. The CDR3 region has the DNA TGCAGTGCTACGGGGGGTGACTACACTGAAGCTTTCTTT. Amino acids: CSATGGDYTEAFF.

V is TRBV5-1 and J is TRBJ2-1; 8 bases align to TRBD2. With 4 bases clipped from V and 2 bases from J, the junction kept 5 bases outside the gene matches. Germline CDR1 SGHRS, CDR2 YFSETQ. This CDR3 has 15 amino acids. As DNA, the CDR3 is TGCGCCAGCAGCCCTAGCGGGCCGCCCTACAATGAGCAGTTCTTC. Translating it yields CASSPSGPPYNEQFF.

This clonotype has at least ten counts. The CDR3 DNA is TGTGCCAGCAGCAAACGAACCCGACAGGGGTTGGCTATGAATGGCTACACCTTC. Its protein product is CASSKRTRQGLAMNGYTF. This chain joins TRBV28 and TRBJ1-2; TRBD1 matches 8 bases. The V segment lost 6 bases and the J segment 6 bases; nucleotides outside the gene matches: 21. The CDR3 sequence is 18 residues long. In germline, CDR1 is MDHEN, CDR2 SYDVKM.

V gene TRBV4-2 combines with J gene TRBJ2-1; 13 bases are a match to TRBD2. The CDR3 totals 16 residues. J lost 8 bases, V lost 2 bases, and 6 bases had no gene match. Germline lookup yields CDR1 LGHNA and CDR2 YNFKEQ. The CDR3 DNA sequence: TGTGCCAGCAGCCAACTGGGACTAGCGGGAAAGTATGAGCAGTTCTTC. Translating it yields CASSQLGLAGKYEQFF.

On this clonotype: A much larger clonotype is one base distant, so this may be a read error. The chain uses TRBV7-9 and TRBJ2-3; D possibly corresponds to TRBD2 (6 bases). CDR1 and CDR2 (germline): SEHNR, FQNEAQ (reference sequence). CDR3 length equals 16 residues. CDR3 amino acids: CASSLEGSGSTYTQYF. The DNA of the CDR3 is TGTGCCAGCAGCTTAGAGGGTAGCGGTAGCACATATACGCAGTATTTT.

Many counts were recorded for this clonotype. The chain has TRBV20-1 and TRBJ1-5; unclear D gene. This CDR3 contains 15 residues. The V end was cut by 0 bases, the J end by 5 bases, with 14 bases between. Germline lookup yields CDR1 DFQATT and CDR2 SNEGSKA (reference sequence). CDR3: CSARDLEGPDQPQHF. CDR3 DNA sequence: TGCAGTGCTAGAGATCTCGAGGGTCCCGATCAGCCCCAGCATTTT.

This clonotype showed up just a few times. The genes are TRBV5-6 and TRBJ2-5, with D possibly being TRBD1 (5 bases). The CDR3 totals 16 residues. V was clipped by 4 bases and J by 1 base, with 17 bases between them. Per the germline V gene, CDR1 is SGHDT and CDR2 is YYEEEE. The CDR3 DNA is TGTGCCAGCAGCGCCCCTTCCTTGGGGCCCCAAGAGACCCAGTACTTC. It translates to CASSAPSLGPQETQYF.

Worth noting for this clonotype: A single base separates this from a much larger clone, so it may be a read error. The V call is TRBV5-4, the J call TRBJ2-7; TRBD2 matches 9 bases. CDR1 and CDR2 from the germline V gene are SGHNT and YYREEE (reference sequence). V trimming: 1 base; J trimming: 3 bases; junction bases outside the gene matches: 2. The CDR3 extends over 14 amino acids. The CDR3 DNA reads TGTGCCAGCAGCTTGTTTAGCGGGAGCTACGAGCAGTACTTC. This sequence encodes CASSLFSGSYEQYF.

This clonotype was recorded a few times. V usage is TRBV7-9 and J usage is TRBJ1-2; TRBD1 aligns across 9 bases. CDR1 is SEHNR, CDR2 FQNEAQ, per germline (reference sequence). Germline trimming cut 5 bases from V and 12 bases from J; bases unmatched to any gene: 7. The CDR3 has 12 residues. DNA for the CDR3: TGTGCCAGCAGCGATGAACAGGGGGCCGACACCTTC. Protein sequence: CASSDEQGADTF.